These T cell receptor beta chains were read from a single sample in a study of T cells in Graves' hyperthyroidism and ophthalmopathy. From the multiplex PCR reads, TCRdb called clonotypes with MiXCR, one entry per CDR3 protein. The sample includes 200,000 to 250,000 distinct CDR3 sequences, around 25% of them seen just once. Sequencing was performed on blood. The receptors were gathered from a woman between 40 and 55 years old with Graves' ophthalmopathy. Both conserved end residues are part of each CDR3. Fields, in order: clone size, V gene, J gene, D gene, CDR3 DNA, CDR3 protein. The D gene is left open where the match is weak. Clone size is stated in some rows and not others, as once, few, many or a class when expanded.

many	TRBV30	TRBJ2-6	-	TGTGCCTGGAGCGACGGGGTTAACGTCCTGACTTTC	CAWSDGVNVLTF
-	TRBV6-5	TRBJ2-7	-	TGTGCCAGCAGTTACCAACCTTCTAGCTTCGGCTACGAGCAGTACTTC	CASSYQPSSFGYEQYF
-	TRBV20-1	TRBJ2-7	TRBD1	TGCAGTGCTAGACAGACAGGGACCTACGAGCAGTACTTC	CSARQTGTYEQYF
few	TRBV6-1	TRBJ1-2	-	TGTGCCAGCGGGATCGGACCTAACTATGGCTACACCTTC	CASGIGPNYGYTF
many	TRBV12-3/TRBV12-4	TRBJ2-7	-	TGTGCCAGCAGTTTAGGTGCAGTCGGGGGGCGGTACGAGCAGTACTTC	CASSLGAVGGRYEQYF
many	TRBV6-1	TRBJ1-1	-	TGTGCCACCGCTTACGACAGGATGAGCACTGAAGCTTTCTTT	CATAYDRMSTEAFF
-	TRBV10-3	TRBJ2-6	-	TGTGCCATCAGTGCAGGGGGGTCTGGGGCCAACGTCCTGACTTTC	CAISAGGSGANVLTF
many	TRBV6-5	TRBJ2-7	TRBD2	TGTGCCAGCACCCGAGCGGGAGAGCTCTCCTACGAGCAGTACTTC	CASTRAGELSYEQYF
many	TRBV6-2/TRBV6-3	TRBJ2-7	-	TGTGCCAGCAGCCTGCTGATGGGAGAGCAGTACTTC	CASSLLMGEQYF
-	TRBV4-1	TRBJ2-6	TRBD1	TGCGCCAGCACCTCATTCACAGGGGGTGGGGCCAACGTCCTGACTTTC	CASTSFTGGGANVLTF